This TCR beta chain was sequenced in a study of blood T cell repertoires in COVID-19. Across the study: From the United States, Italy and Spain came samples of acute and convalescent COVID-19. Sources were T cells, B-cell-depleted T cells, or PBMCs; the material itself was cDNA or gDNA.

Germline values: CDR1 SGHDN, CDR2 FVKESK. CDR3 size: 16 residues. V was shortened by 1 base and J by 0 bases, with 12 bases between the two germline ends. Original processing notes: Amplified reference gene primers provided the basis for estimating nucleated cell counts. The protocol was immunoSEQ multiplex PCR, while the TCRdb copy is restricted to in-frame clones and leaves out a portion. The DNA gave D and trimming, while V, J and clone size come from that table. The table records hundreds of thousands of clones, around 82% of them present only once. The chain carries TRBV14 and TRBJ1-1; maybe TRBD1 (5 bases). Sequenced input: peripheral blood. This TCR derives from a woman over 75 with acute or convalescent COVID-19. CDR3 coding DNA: TGTGCCAGCAGCCAAGTGGGGGGGAGACTGAACACTGAAGCTTTCTTT. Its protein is CASSQVGGRLNTEAFF.